These 4 T cell receptor beta chains originate from one sample sequenced in a study of blood T cells in healthy people across ages. Primers used in a second PCR of roughly 6 to 11 cycles were a sample-barcoded 5' primer and a J-beta primer mix. MiXCR, applied by TCRdb to the 5' RACE reads, yields one record per CDR3 protein. The data show 1.4 million to 1.5 million distinct CDR3 sequences, about 40% seen once. Sequenced material: blood. These receptors all come from a woman aged 18-35 years in good health.

The J gene is TRBJ2-7, the V gene TRBV6-6; 8 bases fit TRBD1. Judging by the DNA end, TRBJ2-5 fits better; the J call may be wrong. Germline V gives CDR1 MNHNY, CDR2 SVGAGI (reference sequence). CDR3 size: 16 residues. CDR3 sequence (DNA): TGTGCCAGCAGTTACACCGGAGGGACAGGACAAGAGACCCAGTACTTC. It encodes CASSYTGGTGQETQYF.

The V and J genes are TRBV28 and TRBJ2-1; 10 positions agree with TRBD2. J lost 2 bases, V lost 6 bases, and 7 bases had no gene match. This CDR3 contains 16 residues. CDR1 is MDHEN, CDR2 SYDVKM, per germline. The CDR3 nucleotides are TGTGCCAGCAGCCTCCTAGCGGGGGAACCCTACAATGAGCAGTTCTTC. Amino acids: CASSLLAGEPYNEQFF.

Worth noting for this clonotype: A much larger clone lies a single base off, so this may be a read error. V gene TRBV27 combines with J gene TRBJ2-3, with 11 bases lining up with TRBD2. Germline V gives CDR1 MNHEY, CDR2 SMNVEV (reference sequence). This CDR3 has 15 amino acids. This chain's CDR3 is CTSRLAGSSTDTQYF. CDR3 DNA: TGTACCAGCAGACTAGCGGGGTCTAGCACAGATACGCAGTATTTT.

This clonotype occurred a few times. The genes are TRBV7-8 and TRBJ1-2; 7 bases match TRBD1. CDR3 size: 20 residues. V shed 1 base, J shed 5 bases, and the junction held 22 bases outside the gene matches. The germline CDR1 and CDR2 sequences are SGHVS and FQNEAQ. The CDR3 DNA is TGTGCCAGCAGCTTAGTCTGGGGGACTGCGACAGGGATTAAGTCGTATGGCTACACCTTC. It specifies CASSLVWGTATGIKSYGYTF.